This TCR beta chain was observed in a study of T cell repertoires in cytomegalovirus infection. Study-wide background: Selected CMV epitopes included recently identified HLA-C-restricted ones as well as well-studied HLA-B-restricted ones. From public TCR beta signatures came an indication of both CMV infection and matching HLA type.

The V segment lost 3 bases and the J segment 5 bases; nucleotides outside the gene matches: 8. This CDR3 region has 16 residues. Germline V gene sequence: CDR1 SGHDT, CDR2 YYEEEE. Study outcomes and limitations: Dominating the ex vivo response were TCR beta clonotypes that were CMV-specific and HLA-C-restricted.

Each CDR3 protein gets one entry after TCRdb re-called the reads with MiXCR. Of tens of thousands of distinct CDR3 sequences listed, around 18% were seen once; the top ten hold around 67%. As concerns this clonotype: What it binds is not known.

This rearrangement joins TRBV5-6 to TRBJ2-2; the match to TRBD1 covers 9 bases. Material: CD8+ T cells from cultured PBMCs, obtained from culture after CMV antigen stimulation. The TCR sequence derives from a human donor in good health (CMV status not recorded). Some clones in this sample may be carry-over from other donors' samples. The CDR3 here is CASSYSGTGRTGELFF. DNA for the CDR3: TGTGCCAGCAGCTACTCCGGGACAGGGAGGACCGGGGAGCTGTTTTTT. Full variable domain (outside the CDR3, taken from reference TRBV5-6 and TRBJ2-2): DAGVTQSPTHLIKTRGQQVTLRCSPKSGHDTVSWYQQALGQGPQFIFQYYEEEERQRGNFPDRFSGHQFPNYSSELNVNALLLGDSALYLCASSYSGTGRTGELFFGEGSRLTVL.